This TCR beta chain is drawn from a study of identical twins. General study results and limits: Invariant populations such as MAIT and iNKT cells could partly muddle zero-insertion analyses.

TCRdb analysed the 5' RACE reads with MiXCR anew, one entry per CDR3 protein. This sample has 700,000 or so distinct CDR3 sequences, with 8.5% to 9.5% found just once. This CDR3 has 19 residues. CDR1 MDHEN and CDR2 SYDVKM come from the germline V gene. Unmatched junction bases numbered 17, after V lost 3 bases and J lost 4 bases. A remark on this clonotype: Its antigen is unidentified.

In addition, the sample was reused for a study of yellow fever vaccine responses in identical twins.

Sequencing input: PBMCs. This TCR came from a woman between 18 and 29 years old in good health. J is TRBJ2-5 and V is TRBV28; 10 nucleotides agree with TRBD2. The CDR3 here is CASSFIQASGSFGPETQYF. Written as DNA, the CDR3 is TGTGCCAGCAGTTTTATCCAGGCTAGCGGGAGCTTTGGTCCAGAGACCCAGTACTTC. Drawing the rest from reference TRBV28 and TRBJ2-5, the complete variable domain is DVKVTQSSRYLVKRTGEKVFLECVQDMDHENMFWYRQDPGLGLRLIYFSYDVKMKEKGDIPEGYSVSREKKERFSLILESASTNQTSMYLCASSFIQASGSFGPETQYFGPGTRLLVL.